The 30 T cell receptor beta chains below were found in one sample sequenced in a study of T-cell memory formation after mild COVID-19. TCRdb passed the 5' RACE reads through MiXCR, listing each CDR3 protein once. The data show 150,000 to 200,000 distinct CDR3 sequences, about 9.9% seen once. The sequenced sample was PBMCs or a T cell subset sorted from them (not recorded which). The receptors come from a young man who had mild COVID-19 (a few samples of this study predate the infection). Cell type and time point are not known.

This sequence joins TRBV11-2 and TRBJ2-3; D gene ambiguous. The germline CDR1 and CDR2 sequences are SGHAT and FQNNGV. The CDR3 totals 13 residues. Deletions cut 1 base from V and 4 bases from J, with 6 bases between. The CDR3 nucleotides are TGTGCCAGCAGCTTAGTCCCTCCAGATACGCAGTATTTT. Translation: CASSLVPPDTQYF.

This clonotype was observed a handful of times. The chain couples TRBV9 to TRBJ2-5; 7 bases are shared with TRBD1. The V segment lost 4 bases and the J segment 4 bases; nucleotides outside the gene matches: 7. The length of the CDR3 is 14 residues. CDR1 is SGDLS and CDR2 is YYNGEE in the germline V gene. The CDR3 sequence is CASSPRQGTETQYF. In nucleotides, the CDR3 is TGTGCCAGCAGCCCGAGACAGGGTACAGAGACCCAGTACTTC.

This clonotype showed up just a few times. The rearrangement uses TRBV6-6 and TRBJ2-2, with D unresolved. From germline, CDR1 is MNHNY and CDR2 SVGAGI (reference sequence). The CDR3 is made up of 13 amino acids. The V end lost 9 bases, the J end lost 8 bases, and 16 bases lay between the germline ends. CDR3 residues: CASTGRIEGELFF. The DNA of the CDR3 is TGTGCCAGTACTGGACGGATCGAGGGGGAGCTGTTTTTT.

The rearrangement links TRBV18 to TRBJ2-7, with 7 positions matching TRBD2. The CDR3 runs to 14 residues. V shed 6 bases, J shed 6 bases, and the junction held 11 bases outside the gene matches. The germline CDR1 and CDR2 sequences are KGHSH and LQKENI. CDR3 in DNA: TGTGCCAGCTCCCCGGGGAGGGCGAGTCCCGAGCAGTACTTC. Translating it yields CASSPGRASPEQYF.

There are a few counts of this clonotype. V is TRBV4-3 and J is TRBJ1-2; D remains unclear. Between the trimmed V and J ends, which lost 1 base and 4 bases, there was a span of 16 bases. CDR1 and CDR2 (germline): LGHNA, YSLEER. This CDR3 has 16 residues. The CDR3 protein is CASSQVPAGNGYGYTF. CDR3 bases: TGCGCCAGCAGCCAAGTCCCCGCAGGCAATGGCTATGGCTACACCTTC.

The sample holds a few counts of this clonotype. V gene TRBV25-1 combines with J gene TRBJ2-5, with D maybe TRBD2 (7 bases). The CDR3 contains 14 residues. V was pared by 3 bases and J by 4 bases, with 12 bases between. The germline gives CDR1 MGHDK, CDR2 SYGVNS. This chain's CDR3 is CASSDARGGETQYF. The DNA for the CDR3 is TGTGCCAGCAGTGACGCTAGGGGGGGAGAGACCCAGTACTTC.

J is TRBJ1-1 and V is TRBV2; maybe TRBD1 (6 bases). The ends were cut back, 4 bases at V and 5 bases at J, with 14 bases in the middle. The CDR3 runs to 14 residues. CDR1 is SNHLY and CDR2 is FYNNEI in the germline V gene. The CDR3 bases are TGTGCCAGCAGTGTTCTCGCAGGGGAAACTGAAGCTTTCTTT. Its protein product is CASSVLAGETEAFF.

The chain joins TRBV18 to TRBJ1-1; unclear D gene. V lost 6 bases to trimming and J lost 1 base, with 9 bases between them. This CDR3 is 13 amino acids long. CDR1 is KGHSH, CDR2 LQKENI, per germline. This CDR3 is CASSESSNTEAFF. CDR3 DNA: TGTGCCAGCTCTGAGAGTTCGAACACTGAAGCTTTCTTT.

This sequence joins TRBV2 and TRBJ1-2; 9 bases align to TRBD1. The CDR3 has 16 amino acids. Losses at the gene ends were 9 bases for V and 3 bases for J; bases not matched to a gene: 14. Germline loops: CDR1 SNHLY, CDR2 FYNNEI. CDR3 nucleotide sequence: TGTGCCAGACAAACACCCCCGGGACAGGGACACTATGGCTACACCTTC. Encoded protein: CARQTPPGQGHYGYTF.

This clonotype has just a few counts. The chain joins TRBV20-1 to TRBJ1-2; D ambiguous. Per the germline V gene, CDR1 is DFQATT and CDR2 is SNEGSKA (reference sequence). Between the trimmed V and J ends, which lost 5 bases and 5 bases, there was a span of 9 bases. The CDR3 has 11 residues. The CDR3 spells CSALGRYGYTF. The CDR3 DNA reads as TGCAGTGCTCTAGGGCGGTATGGCTACACCTTC.

This clonotype was seen only a few times. V gene TRBV7-9 combines with J gene TRBJ2-3, with 7 positions matching TRBD2. Trimming cost V 0 bases and J 8 bases; bases outside gene matches: 5. CDR1 and CDR2 from the germline V gene are SEHNR and FQNEAQ (reference sequence). This CDR3 contains 14 residues. CDR3: CASSLAEGGLTQYF. CDR3 sequence (DNA): TGTGCCAGCAGCTTAGCAGAGGGAGGGCTTACGCAGTATTTT.

The CDR3 bases are TGCAGTGCTAGGGGGAACCACGAGCAGTACGTC. It specifies CSARGNHEQYV. V is TRBV20-1 and J is TRBJ2-7; no clear D. This CDR3 has 11 residues. Germline CDR1 reads DFQATT; CDR2 reads SNEGSKA (reference sequence). Trimming cost V 3 bases and J 5 bases, with 8 bases left between them.

This clonotype appeared a few times. The chain uses TRBV7-2 and TRBJ1-2; perhaps TRBD1 as D (5 bases). The V end was cut by 7 bases, the J end by 4 bases, with 13 bases between. Germline CDR1 SGHTA, CDR2 FQGNSA. The CDR3 covers 13 residues. In DNA, the CDR3 is TGTGCCAGCAACCTTCGGGGGACCTATGGCTACACCTTC. The encoded protein is CASNLRGTYGYTF.

This clonotype was recorded many times. The rearrangement links TRBV4-1 to TRBJ1-2; TRBD1 aligns across 7 bases. The CDR3 length is 16 residues. CDR1 is MGHRA and CDR2 is YSYEKL in the germline V gene. V was clipped by 4 bases and J by 8 bases; unmatched bases: 16. The CDR3, as DNA: TGCGCCAGCAGCCTTTCGGGACAGCCTAATTCTGGCGGCTACACCTTC. Translated, it gives CASSLSGQPNSGGYTF.

This clonotype was seen ten or more times. This sequence joins TRBV5-1 and TRBJ2-3; the match to TRBD2 covers 11 bases. CDR3 length equals 14 residues. With V trimmed by 1 base and J by 6 bases, 1 base remained unmatched. The germline V gene has CDR1 SGHRS and CDR2 YFSETQ. CDR3 in amino acids: CASSLTSGGDTQYF. The DNA for the CDR3 is TGCGCCAGCAGCTTGACTAGCGGGGGCGATACGCAGTATTTT.

This clonotype was seen a few times. This chain joins TRBV4-1 and TRBJ1-5; D is possibly TRBD1 (5 bases). Trimming left V 5 bases short and J 10 bases short, with 21 bases between. Per the germline V gene, CDR1 is MGHRA and CDR2 is YSYEKL. The CDR3 covers 15 residues. The CDR3 region is CASSGRGEGIGPQHF. The CDR3 nucleotides are TGCGCCAGCAGCGGGCGAGGGGAAGGGATTGGTCCCCAGCATTTT.

The V gene is TRBV20-1, the J gene TRBJ2-3; no clear D. V lost 7 bases and J lost 4, with 15 bases in between. Germline lookup yields CDR1 DFQATT and CDR2 SNEGSKA (reference sequence). This CDR3 is 13 amino acids long. The CDR3 DNA sequence: TGCAGTGATCGCCCGGGTGGCGCAGATACGCAGTATTTT. Translating it yields CSDRPGGADTQYF.

This clonotype showed up many times. V and J are TRBV7-2 and TRBJ1-5; D is uncertain. This CDR3 contains 13 residues. Germline-derived CDR1 and CDR2 are SGHTA and FQGNSA. Between the trimmed V and J ends, which lost 4 bases and 3 bases, there was a span of 7 bases. The CDR3 loop reads CASSSDYNQPQHF. CDR3 DNA: TGTGCCAGCAGCTCGGACTACAATCAGCCCCAGCATTTT. Variable domain in full (rest from reference TRBV7-2 and TRBJ1-5): GAGVSQSPSNKVTEKGKDVELRCDPISGHTALYWYRQSLGQGLEFLIYFQGNSAPDKSGLPSDRFSAERTGGSVSTLTIQRTQQEDSAVYLCASSSDYNQPQHFGDGTRLSIL.

This rearrangement joins TRBV5-1 to TRBJ2-7; D gene ambiguous. The germline CDR1 and CDR2 sequences are SGHRS and YFSETQ. The germline V and J ends were trimmed by 0 bases and 7 bases, with 14 bases remaining between them. The CDR3 has 14 amino acids. The CDR3 loop is CASSLAPRTVEQYF. CDR3 nucleotide sequence: TGCGCCAGCAGCTTGGCGCCCAGGACGGTTGAGCAGTACTTC.

The V and J genes are TRBV12-3 or TRBV12-4 and TRBJ1-2; 7 bases map to TRBD1. Trimming took 4 bases from V and 4 from J; bases not matched to a gene: 3. This CDR3 is built from 13 residues. Here the CDR3 DNA reads TGTGCCAGCAGTTCGAGGGGGCCCTATGGCTACACCTTC. It encodes CASSSRGPYGYTF.

This clonotype occurred a few times. This chain joins TRBV12-3 or TRBV12-4 and TRBJ2-2; TRBD1 might be the D (6 bases). The CDR3 has 13 amino acids. Trimming pared 6 bases from V and 4 bases from J, leaving 9 bases between. The CDR3, as DNA: TGTGCCAGCAGGGGGGCCCGCACCGGGGAGCTGTTTTTT. It codes for CASRGARTGELFF.

This clonotype was observed many times. The chain carries TRBV7-3 and TRBJ2-1; D is ambiguous. Germline V gives CDR1 SGHTA, CDR2 FQGTGA. The V and J ends lost 0 bases and 4 bases respectively, with 4 bases between them. This CDR3 has 13 residues. The CDR3 bases are TGTGCCAGCAGCTTAACAGGATACAATGAGCAGTTCTTC. Its protein product is CASSLTGYNEQFF.

The chain has TRBV5-1 and TRBJ1-5; D ambiguous. V gave up 4 bases and J gave up 0 bases, with 8 bases separating them. This CDR3 contains 14 residues. The germline V gene encodes CDR1 SGHRS and CDR2 YFSETQ. The CDR3 sequence: CASSPLDSNQPQHF. The DNA for the CDR3 is TGCGCCAGCAGCCCGCTGGATAGCAATCAGCCCCAGCATTTT. The whole variable domain, filled in from reference TRBV5-1 and TRBJ1-5, reads KAGVTQTPRYLIKTRGQQVTLSCSPISGHRSVSWYQQTPGQGLQFLFEYFSETQRNKGNFPGRFSGRQFSNSRSEMNVSTLELGDSALYLCASSPLDSNQPQHFGDGTRLSIL.

This clonotype appeared a few times. This sequence joins TRBV5-1 and TRBJ2-7, with no clear D. Per the germline V gene, CDR1 is SGHRS and CDR2 is YFSETQ. The CDR3 is 13 amino acids. Between the trimmed V and J ends, which lost 4 bases and 3 bases, there was a span of 11 bases. CDR3 sequence reads: CASSAGADYEQYV. DNA for the CDR3: TGCGCCAGCAGCGCCGGAGCTGACTACGAGCAGTACGTC.

This clonotype has only a few counts. The rearrangement links TRBV7-7 to TRBJ2-5; perhaps TRBD2 as D (5 bases). Germline V gene sequence: CDR1 SSHAT, CDR2 FNYEAQ (reference sequence). The V end lost 1 base, the J end lost 5 bases, and 11 bases lay between the germline ends. There are 14 residues in the CDR3. The DNA for the CDR3 is TGTGCCAGCAGCTTAGGGGCTAGCAGCGAGACCCAGTACTTC. This sequence encodes CASSLGASSETQYF. Drawing the rest from reference TRBV7-7 and TRBJ2-5, the complete variable domain is GAGVSQSPRYKVTKRGQDVTLRCDPISSHATLYWYQQALGQGPEFLTYFNYEAQPDKSGLPSDRFSAERPEGSISTLTIQRTEQRDSAMYRCASSLGASSETQYFGPGTRLLVL.

This clonotype was observed at least ten times. The chain uses TRBV4-1 and TRBJ2-3; D perhaps matches TRBD2 (5 bases). V was trimmed by 1 base and J by 0 bases, leaving 14 bases between them. The CDR3 length is 17 residues. In germline, CDR1 is MGHRA, CDR2 YSYEKL. Written as DNA, the CDR3 is TGCGCCAGCAGCCAAGCAACATTACTAGTTAGCACAGATACGCAGTATTTT. This gives the protein CASSQATLLVSTDTQYF.

The chain couples TRBV6-2 or TRBV6-3 to TRBJ1-5; D is possibly TRBD1 (6 bases). This CDR3 has 14 residues. The V and J ends lost 8 bases and 5 bases respectively, with 16 bases between them. Germline CDR1 MNHEY, CDR2 SVGEGT. The chain's CDR3 is CASRAPGGHQPQHF. The CDR3 DNA reads as TGTGCCAGCCGGGCCCCGGGGGGCCATCAGCCCCAGCATTTT.

In this sample, this clonotype turned up a few times. The gene calls are TRBV5-1 and TRBJ2-2; 12 bases are shared with TRBD2. Germline V lookup: CDR1 SGHRS, CDR2 YFSETQ. The trim removed 4 bases at V and 3 bases at J, leaving 4 bases unmatched. This CDR3 region has 16 residues. CDR3 region: CASSPRLAGDTGELFF. The CDR3 DNA reads as TGCGCCAGCAGCCCCAGACTAGCGGGGGACACCGGGGAGCTGTTTTTT. Full variable domain (outside the CDR3, taken from reference TRBV5-1 and TRBJ2-2): KAGVTQTPRYLIKTRGQQVTLSCSPISGHRSVSWYQQTPGQGLQFLFEYFSETQRNKGNFPGRFSGRQFSNSRSEMNVSTLELGDSALYLCASSPRLAGDTGELFFGEGSRLTVL.

This clonotype came up a few times. CDR3 in amino acids: CASSQDLGTGGDSPLHF. For the CDR3, the DNA is TGTGCCAGCAGCCAAGACCTGGGGACAGGGGGAGACTCACCCCTCCACTTT. The chain has TRBV3-1 and TRBJ1-6; 11 positions match TRBD1. V lost 0 bases, J lost 10 bases, and 8 bases stayed unmatched. Germline CDR1 and CDR2: LGHDT and YNNKEL (reference sequence). The CDR3 contains 17 residues.

This clonotype was seen ten or more times. V gene TRBV12-3 or TRBV12-4 combines with J gene TRBJ2-5; D might be TRBD2 (5 bases). The CDR3 has 14 amino acids. V lost 5 bases and J lost 4, with 14 bases in between. CDR3 sequence: CASSPTRTSETQYF. DNA for the CDR3: TGTGCCAGCAGTCCTACTAGGACGTCAGAGACCCAGTACTTC.